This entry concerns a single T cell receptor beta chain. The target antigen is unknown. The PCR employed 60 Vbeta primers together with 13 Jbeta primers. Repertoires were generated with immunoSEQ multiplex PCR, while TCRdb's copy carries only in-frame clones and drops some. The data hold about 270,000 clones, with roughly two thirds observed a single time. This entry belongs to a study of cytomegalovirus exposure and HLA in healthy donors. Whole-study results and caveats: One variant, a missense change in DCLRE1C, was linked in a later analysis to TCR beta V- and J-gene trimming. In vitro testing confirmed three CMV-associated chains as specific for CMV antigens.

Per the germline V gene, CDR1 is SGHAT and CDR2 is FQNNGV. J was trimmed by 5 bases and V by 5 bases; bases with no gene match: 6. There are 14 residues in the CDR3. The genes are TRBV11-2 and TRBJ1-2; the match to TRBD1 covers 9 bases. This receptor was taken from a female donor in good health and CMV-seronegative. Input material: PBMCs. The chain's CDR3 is CASSPDRGAYGYTF. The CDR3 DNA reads TGTGCCAGCAGCCCGGACAGGGGAGCATATGGCTACACCTTC.